This T cell receptor beta chain appears in the sequencing data of a study of blood T cell repertoires in COVID-19 (dated by TCRdb to the early 2020s). About the investigation overall: Samples from collaborators originated in the United States, Italy and Spain and spanned both the acute and convalescent phases of COVID-19. Subjects who had been exposed to COVID-19, were actively infected with it, or had recovered from it provided the deeply sampled blood TCRbeta repertoires that made up the dataset. The material from the prospective study consisted of cDNA or gDNA derived from T cells, B-cell-depleted T cells, or PBMCs. Where available, HLA class I and class II types were taken from metadata supplied by the sample provider and were not determined by assay-based typing. The repertoires were released in a freely available public database intended as a resource for research on the immune response to SARS-CoV-2. A de-identified subject ID, COVID-19 status, age in years and sex were almost always included in the sample metadata. Samples came from the ongoing ImmuneRACE study (first 160 participants) plus 1,254 subjects from 6 global collaborators. The investigation overall reported the following: How much clinical and demographic metadata was included differed by source and by participant, and the metadata was provided uncurated.

TCRbeta CDR3 regions were amplified from genomic DNA using the immunoSEQ Assay, a bias-controlled multiplex PCR. On the study's bioinformatics: The number of nucleated cells in each sample was estimated by amplification of reference gene primers within the assay. Sequence reads were collapsed and filtered to measure the absolute abundance of every unique TCRbeta CDR3 rearrangement. Productive Simpson clonality was computed per sample as the square root of Simpson's diversity index over productive rearrangements. TCRdb took this table from immuneACCESS and kept in-frame rearrangements with V and J called. Such tables lack part of the clones; where checked against another copy, unresolved V genes explain under half of the gap, and the rest is unexplained. V and J calls and clone size are given by that table; D and trimming were obtained from the DNA. The sample table contains some 220,000 clones; only one count was recorded for roughly 80% of them. Around 3% of the sample goes to the ten largest clones.

Another Seattle source contributed samples from volunteer blood donors who had recovered from COVID-19. Whole blood was collected in K2EDTA tubes by collaborating institutions according to the institutions' own protocols. Collaborator samples were shipped for TCRbeta analysis as frozen whole blood, isolated PBMCs, or DNA extracted from either sample type. The germline V gene specifies SGHVS as CDR1 and FQNEAQ as CDR2. From the cysteine up to the phenylalanine, the CDR3 has a length of 15 residues. The DNA shown is the 45-base CDR3, in frame from base 1. The V end gives up 2 bases and the J end 6 bases, leaving 10 bases in the junction not matched to a gene. Regarding this clone: Its binding antigen is unknown. No much larger clone exists at a distance of one base, and base qualities are not known.

The chain employs TRBV7-8 and TRBJ2-7, and 7 junctional nucleotides match TRBD2. This sequence was found in a woman in her twenties or thirties who had recovered from COVID-19. The sequenced sample was peripheral blood. The nucleotide sequence is given as TGTGCCAGCAGCTTATCCTGGACTAGTCTTAGCGAGCAGTACTTC. Translation gives CASSLSWTSLSEQYF. The CDR3 plus the reference TRBV7-8 and TRBJ2-7 genes for the other parts give the full variable domain: GAGVSQSPRYKVAKRGQDVALRCDPISGHVSLFWYQQALGQGPEFLTYFQNEAQLDKSGLPSDRFFAERPEGSVSTLKIQRTQQEDSAVYLCASSLSWTSLSEQYFGPGTRLTVT.